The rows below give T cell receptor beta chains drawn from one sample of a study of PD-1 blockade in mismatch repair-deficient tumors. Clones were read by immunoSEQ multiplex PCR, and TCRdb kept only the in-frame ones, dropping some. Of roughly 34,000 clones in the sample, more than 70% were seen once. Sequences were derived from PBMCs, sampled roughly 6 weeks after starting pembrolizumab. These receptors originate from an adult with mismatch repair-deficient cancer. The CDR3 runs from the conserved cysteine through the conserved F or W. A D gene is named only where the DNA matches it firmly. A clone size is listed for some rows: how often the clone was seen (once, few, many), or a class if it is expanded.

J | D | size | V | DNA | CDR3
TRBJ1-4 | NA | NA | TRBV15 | TGTGCCACCAGCACCTATACAGGGTCCAATGAAAAACTGTTTTTT | CATSTYTGSNEKLFF
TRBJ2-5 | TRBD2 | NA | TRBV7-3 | TGTGCCAGCAGCCGGACTAGACAAGAGACCCAGTACTTC | CASSRTRQETQYF
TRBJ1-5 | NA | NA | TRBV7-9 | TGTGCCAGCAGCTTAGGGCCCAGTCAGCCCCAGCATTTT | CASSLGPSQPQHF
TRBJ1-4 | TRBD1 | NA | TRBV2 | TGTGCCAGCACCGTCGCGACAGGGTTATATGAAAAACTGTTTTTT | CASTVATGLYEKLFF
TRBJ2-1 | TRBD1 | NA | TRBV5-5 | TGTGCCAGCAGCTCACCGGGGACAGCTGAGCAGTTCTTC | CASSSPGTAEQFF
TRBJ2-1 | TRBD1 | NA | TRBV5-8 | TGTGCCAGCAGCTTGGGCCAGGGGGCTACCTACAATGAGCAGTTCTTC | CASSLGQGATYNEQFF
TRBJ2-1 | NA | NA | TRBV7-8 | TGTGCCAGCAGGTCGCGTCCGTGGGAGGCAACCTACAATGAGCAGTTCTTC | CASRSRPWEATYNEQFF
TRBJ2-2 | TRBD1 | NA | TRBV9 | TGTGCCAGCAGCGTGGCAGGGGGCGATGATACCGGGGAGCTGTTTTTT | CASSVAGGDDTGELFF
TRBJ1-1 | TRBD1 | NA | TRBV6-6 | TGTGCCAGCAGTCACCAGAGGACAGGACTCAACACTGAAGCTTTCTTT | CASSHQRTGLNTEAFF
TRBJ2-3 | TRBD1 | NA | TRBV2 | TGTGCCAGCAAAATGGGGACAGGGGAAGATACGCAGTATTTT | CASKMGTGEDTQYF
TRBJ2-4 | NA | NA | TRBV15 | TGTGCCACCTCAACAGGGACGCTAGCCAAAAACATTCAGTACTTC | CATSTGTLAKNIQYF
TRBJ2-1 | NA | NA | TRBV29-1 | TGCAGCGTTGAAGATCTCGACGGGACTTCCTACAATGAGCAGTTCTTC | CSVEDLDGTSYNEQFF
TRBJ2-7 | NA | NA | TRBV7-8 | TGTGCCAGCGGATTTACCGGGGAGGTCTACGAGCAGTACTTC | CASGFTGEVYEQYF
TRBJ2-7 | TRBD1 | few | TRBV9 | TGTGCCAGCAGCGTAGGTCAGGGGGACTCCTACGAGCAGTACTTC | CASSVGQGDSYEQYF
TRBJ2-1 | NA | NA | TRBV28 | TGTGCCAGCTCGGGTCCTCGCTCCTACAATGAGCAGTTCTTC | CASSGPRSYNEQFF
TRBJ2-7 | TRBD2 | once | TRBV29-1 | TGCAGCGTTGAACTAGCGGGAGGGCCGCCCTACGAGCAGTACTTC | CSVELAGGPPYEQYF
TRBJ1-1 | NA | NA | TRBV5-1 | TGCGCCAGCAGCTTGCGAGTGAACACTGAAGCTTTCTTT | CASSLRVNTEAFF
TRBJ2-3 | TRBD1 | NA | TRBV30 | TGTGCCTGGAGAGGGGGCTTCAGCACAGATACGCAGTATTTT | CAWRGGFSTDTQYF
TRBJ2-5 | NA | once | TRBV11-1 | TGTGCCAGCAGCGACCGGGGTGGAACCCGAGAGACCCAGTACTTC | CASSDRGGTRETQYF
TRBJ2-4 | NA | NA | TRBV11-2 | TGTGCCAGCAGCCTCGGGAGTTGGGAAAACATTCAGTACTTC | CASSLGSWENIQYF
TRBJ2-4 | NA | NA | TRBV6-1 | TGTGCCACCCTAGAGCGGGTAGCCAAAAACATTCAGTACTTC | CATLERVAKNIQYF
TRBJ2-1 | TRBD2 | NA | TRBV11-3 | TGTGCCAGCAGCTCCAACTTAGCCGGGACTAGCGGTTACAATGAGCAGTTCTTC | CASSSNLAGTSGYNEQFF
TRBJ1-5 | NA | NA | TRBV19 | TGTGCCAGTAACGACAGAAGAAGCAATCAGCCCCAGCATTTT | CASNDRRSNQPQHF
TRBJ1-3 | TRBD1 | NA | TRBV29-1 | TGCAGCGTTGGGACAGGGGGAAACACCATATATTTT | CSVGTGGNTIYF
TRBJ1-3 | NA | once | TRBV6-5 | TGTGCCAGCAGTTACCAGGGGTTCACTGGAAACACCATATATTTT | CASSYQGFTGNTIYF
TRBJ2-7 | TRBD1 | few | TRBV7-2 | TGTGCCAGCAGCTACGGACAGGGGGCGCAGCACGAGCAGTACTTC | CASSYGQGAQHEQYF
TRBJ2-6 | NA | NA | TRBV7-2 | TGTGCCAGCAGCTCCCCGACAGTTGTCGTCCTGACTTTC | CASSSPTVVVLTF